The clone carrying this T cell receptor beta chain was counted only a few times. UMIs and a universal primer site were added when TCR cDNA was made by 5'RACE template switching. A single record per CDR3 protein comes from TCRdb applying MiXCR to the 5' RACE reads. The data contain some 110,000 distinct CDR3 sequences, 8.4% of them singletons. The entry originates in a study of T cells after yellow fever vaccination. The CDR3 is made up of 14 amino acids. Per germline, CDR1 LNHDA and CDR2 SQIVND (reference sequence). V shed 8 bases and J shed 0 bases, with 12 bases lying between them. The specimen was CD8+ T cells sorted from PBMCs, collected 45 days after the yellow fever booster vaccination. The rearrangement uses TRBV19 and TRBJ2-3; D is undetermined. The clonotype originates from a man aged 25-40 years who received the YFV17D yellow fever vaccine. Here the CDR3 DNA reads TGTGCCAGTGACCCCGGCGCCAGCACAGATACGCAGTATTTT. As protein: CASDPGASTDTQYF.